This TCR beta chain appears in the sequencing data of a study of Ad26.COV2.S vaccination and SARS-CoV-2 variants. As for the study in general: The trial was COV1001 and the donor's arm was Ad26.COV2.S.

This sample's treatment: 15 to 20 received Ad26.COV2.S at low or high dose, single or two shots; 5 received placebo; per-sample allocation not given. Day 63 after the first vaccine or placebo injection was the time point for sampling. V was pared by 2 bases and J by 0 bases, with 0 bases of the junction left unmatched. The CDR3 is made up of 15 amino acids. Looked up from germline, CDR1 is SEHNR and CDR2 is FQNEAQ (reference sequence). Some clones are missing from TCRdb's copy, which holds only in-frame ones; the method was immunoSEQ multiplex PCR. Here the sample spans some 480,000 clones, around 90% being singletons. Whole-study findings and limits: It was reported that spike-specific CD8+ and CD4+ T cell responses were substantially broad after vaccination. It is possible that the TCR breadth and depth analyses underestimated the total T cell responses. Compared with placebo recipients, vaccine recipients had higher spike-specific TCR breadth.

Of note for this clone: The target antigen is unknown.

This clonotype originated in a person between 18 and 65 years old who received the Ad26.COV2.S COVID-19 vaccine or a placebo. The chain carries TRBV7-9 and TRBJ2-7; 11 bases map to TRBD2. The material sequenced was peripheral blood, taken in a trial of Ad26.COV2.S vaccine versus placebo. The CDR3 DNA reads as TGTGCCAGCAGCTTACTAGCGGGAGGCTCCTACGAGCAGTACTTC. Translating it yields CASSLLAGGSYEQYF. Filled out from reference TRBV7-9 and TRBJ2-7, the complete variable domain reads DTGVSQNPRHKITKRGQNVTFRCDPISEHNRLYWYRQTLGQGPEFLTYFQNEAQLEKSRLLSDRFSAERPKGSFSTLEIQRTEQGDSAMYLCASSLLAGGSYEQYFGPGTRLTVT.